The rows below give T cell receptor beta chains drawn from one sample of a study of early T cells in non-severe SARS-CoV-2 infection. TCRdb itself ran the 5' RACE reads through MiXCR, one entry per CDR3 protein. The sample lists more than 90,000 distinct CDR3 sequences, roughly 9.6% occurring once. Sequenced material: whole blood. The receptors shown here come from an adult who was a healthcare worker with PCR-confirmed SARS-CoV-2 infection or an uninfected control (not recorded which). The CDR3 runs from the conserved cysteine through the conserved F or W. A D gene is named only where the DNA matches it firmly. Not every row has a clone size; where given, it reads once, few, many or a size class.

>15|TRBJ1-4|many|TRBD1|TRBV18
CASSPGQGAFEKLFF
TGTGCCAGCTCACCCGGACAGGGAGCCTTTGAAAAACTGTTTTTT
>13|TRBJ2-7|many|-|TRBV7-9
CASSKVGAHEQYF
TGTGCCAGCAGCAAAGTGGGAGCCCACGAGCAGTACTTC
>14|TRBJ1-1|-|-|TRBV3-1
CASSRGALNTEAFF
TGTGCCAGCAGCCGTGGGGCGTTGAACACTGAAGCTTTCTTT
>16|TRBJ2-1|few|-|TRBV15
CATSSWAGASYNEQFF
TGTGCCACCAGCTCATGGGCGGGGGCCTCCTACAATGAGCAGTTCTTC
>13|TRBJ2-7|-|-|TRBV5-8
CASSLRAVHEQYF
TGTGCCAGCAGCTTGCGGGCAGTGCACGAGCAGTACTTC
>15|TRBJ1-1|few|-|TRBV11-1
CASSLGSPRYTEAFF
TGTGCCAGCAGCTTAGGAAGCCCTCGTTACACTGAAGCTTTCTTT
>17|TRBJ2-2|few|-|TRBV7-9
CASSYPQNSGPTGELFF
TGTGCCAGCAGCTACCCCCAGAACAGCGGGCCGACCGGGGAGCTGTTTTTT
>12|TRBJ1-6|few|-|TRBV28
CASSLPARGLHF
TGTGCCAGCAGTTTACCTGCCCGGGGCCTCCACTTT
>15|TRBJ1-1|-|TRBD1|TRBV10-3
CAISEPGTVNTEAFF
TGTGCCATCAGTGAGCCCGGGACAGTCAACACTGAAGCTTTCTTT
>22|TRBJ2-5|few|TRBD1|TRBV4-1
CASSQDATTGLPGTAYQETQYF
TGCGCCAGCAGCCAAGATGCGACTACTGGTCTCCCCGGGACAGCGTACCAAGAGACCCAGTACTTC
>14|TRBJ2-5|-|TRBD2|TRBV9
CASGGLAGEETQYF
TGTGCCAGCGGGGGACTAGCGGGAGAAGAGACCCAGTACTTC
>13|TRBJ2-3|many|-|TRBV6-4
CASSGQEADTQYF
TGTGCCAGCAGTGGACAGGAGGCAGATACGCAGTATTTT
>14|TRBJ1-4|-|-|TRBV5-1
CASSPQGVGEKLFF
TGCGCCAGCAGCCCACAGGGTGTTGGTGAAAAACTGTTTTTT
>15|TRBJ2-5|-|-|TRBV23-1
CASSQSEKLQETQYF
TGCGCCAGCAGTCAATCGGAAAAACTTCAAGAGACCCAGTACTTC
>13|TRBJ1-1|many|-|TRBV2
CASVQESYTEAFF
TGTGCCAGCGTACAGGAAAGCTACACTGAAGCTTTCTTT
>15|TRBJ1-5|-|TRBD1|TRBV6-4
CASSEGQGRSQPQHF
TGTGCCAGCAGTGAAGGACAGGGTCGCAGTCAGCCCCAGCATTTT